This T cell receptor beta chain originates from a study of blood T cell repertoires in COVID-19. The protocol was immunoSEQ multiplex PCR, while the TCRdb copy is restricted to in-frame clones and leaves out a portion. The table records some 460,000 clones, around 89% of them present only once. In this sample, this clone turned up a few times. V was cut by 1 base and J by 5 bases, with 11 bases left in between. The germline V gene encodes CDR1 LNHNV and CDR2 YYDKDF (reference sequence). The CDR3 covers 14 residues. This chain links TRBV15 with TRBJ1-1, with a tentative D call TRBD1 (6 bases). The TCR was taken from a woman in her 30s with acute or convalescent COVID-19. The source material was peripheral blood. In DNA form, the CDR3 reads TGTGCCACCAGCAGAGGGGGGGGCTGGACTGAAGCTTTCTTT. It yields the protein CATSRGGGWTEAFF.